The clone carrying this T cell receptor beta chain was seen at least ten times. The antigen remains undetermined. The data are from a study of T cells in Graves' hyperthyroidism and ophthalmopathy. This CDR3 region has 15 residues. The germline V and J ends were trimmed by 2 bases and 5 bases, with 15 bases remaining between them. Germline V gives CDR1 MNHNS, CDR2 SASEGT. Regions amplified from RNA transcripts were the TCR beta CDR3 regions. Carried out on the TCR CDR3, a first-round RT-PCR used the HTBI primer set. One entry per CDR3 protein, called by TCRdb with MiXCR from the multiplex PCR reads. The data hold about 700,000 distinct CDR3 sequences, with 14% observed a single time. Study results and caveats: Blood shared most expanded thyroid clonotypes above 0.001.

Newly diagnosed hyperthyroidism patients aged 18 to 65 years had disease lasting under 2 months. Uncontrolled infection, other autoimmune disease, pregnancy or lactation excluded patients. The chain links TRBV6-1 to TRBJ2-5, with a weak D call TRBD1 (6 bases). The TCR originated in a woman aged 18 to 35 with Graves' hyperthyroidism. Material for sequencing was blood. The DNA for the CDR3 is TGTGCCAGCAGTGAACCCTACAGGGAGATTGAGACCCAGTACTTC. Translating it yields CASSEPYREIETQYF.